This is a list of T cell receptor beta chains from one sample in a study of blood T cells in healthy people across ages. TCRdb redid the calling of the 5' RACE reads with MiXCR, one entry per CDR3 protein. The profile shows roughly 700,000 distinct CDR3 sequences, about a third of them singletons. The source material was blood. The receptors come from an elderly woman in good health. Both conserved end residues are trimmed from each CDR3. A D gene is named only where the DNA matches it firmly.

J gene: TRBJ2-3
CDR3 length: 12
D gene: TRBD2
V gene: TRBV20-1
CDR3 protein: SALPTSGRDTQY

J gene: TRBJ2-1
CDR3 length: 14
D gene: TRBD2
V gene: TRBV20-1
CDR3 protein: SARGIAGSSYNEQF

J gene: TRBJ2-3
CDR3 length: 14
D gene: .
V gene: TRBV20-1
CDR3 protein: SAPSYRDFFADTQY

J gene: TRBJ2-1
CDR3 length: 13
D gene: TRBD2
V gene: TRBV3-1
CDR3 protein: ASSQELADYNEQF

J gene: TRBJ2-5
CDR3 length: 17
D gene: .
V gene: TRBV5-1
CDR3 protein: ASSPRTLDRGGKMETQY

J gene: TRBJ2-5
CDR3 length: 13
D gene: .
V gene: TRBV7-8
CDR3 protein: ASSPGSGRKETQY

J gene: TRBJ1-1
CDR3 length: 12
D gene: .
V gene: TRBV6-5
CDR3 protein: ASSYDGMNTEAF

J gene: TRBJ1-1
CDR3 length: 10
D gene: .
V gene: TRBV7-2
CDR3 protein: ASSFMGTEAF

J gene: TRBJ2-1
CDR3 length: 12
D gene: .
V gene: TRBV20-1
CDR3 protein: SAIEATRNNEQF

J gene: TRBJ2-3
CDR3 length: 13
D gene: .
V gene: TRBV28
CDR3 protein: ASSPQGMEGDTQY

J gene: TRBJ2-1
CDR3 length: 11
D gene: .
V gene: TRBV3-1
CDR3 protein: ASSRALGGGQF

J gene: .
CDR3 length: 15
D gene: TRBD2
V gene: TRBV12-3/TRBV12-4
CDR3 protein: ASSLAREREGWETQY

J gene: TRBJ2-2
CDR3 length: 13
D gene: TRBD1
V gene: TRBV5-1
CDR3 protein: ASSLFTGGGGELF

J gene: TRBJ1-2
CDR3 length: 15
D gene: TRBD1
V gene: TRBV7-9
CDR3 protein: ASITQRLGQGYNGYT

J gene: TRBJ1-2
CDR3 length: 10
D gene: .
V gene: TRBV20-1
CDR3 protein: SASGGTFGYT

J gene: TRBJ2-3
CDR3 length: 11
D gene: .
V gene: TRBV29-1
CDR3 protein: SGTRGISDTQY

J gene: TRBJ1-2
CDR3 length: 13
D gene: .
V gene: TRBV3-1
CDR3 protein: ASSQESTGITGYT

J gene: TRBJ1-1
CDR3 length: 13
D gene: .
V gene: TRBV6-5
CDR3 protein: ASSYSTQGSTEAF

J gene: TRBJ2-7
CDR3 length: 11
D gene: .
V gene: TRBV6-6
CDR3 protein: AHSAGSSYEQY

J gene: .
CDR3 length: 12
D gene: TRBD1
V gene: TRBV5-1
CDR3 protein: ASSLDRGLCEQY

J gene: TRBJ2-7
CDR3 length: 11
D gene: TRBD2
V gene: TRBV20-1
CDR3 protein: SARLGGSHEQY

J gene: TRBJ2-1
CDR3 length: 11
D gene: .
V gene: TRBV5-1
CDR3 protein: ASSAISYSEQF

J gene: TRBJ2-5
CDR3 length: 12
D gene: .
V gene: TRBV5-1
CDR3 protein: ASSLGERQETQY

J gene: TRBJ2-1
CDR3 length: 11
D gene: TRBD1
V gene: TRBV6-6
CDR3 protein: ASTDRGSNEQF

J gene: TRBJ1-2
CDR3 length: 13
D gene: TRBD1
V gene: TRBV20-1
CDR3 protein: SARGVVAGGYGYT

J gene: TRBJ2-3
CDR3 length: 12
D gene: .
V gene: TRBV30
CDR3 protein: AWDAALTSDTQY

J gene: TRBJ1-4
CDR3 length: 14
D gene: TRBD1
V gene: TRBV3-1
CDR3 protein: ASSSATGGGREKLF

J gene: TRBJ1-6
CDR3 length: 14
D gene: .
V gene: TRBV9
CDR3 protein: ASSVATEGSNSPLH

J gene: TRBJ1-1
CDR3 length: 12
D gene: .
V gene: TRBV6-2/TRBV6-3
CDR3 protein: ASRDPGPGVGAF

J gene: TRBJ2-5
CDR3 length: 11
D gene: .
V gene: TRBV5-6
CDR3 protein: ASSRDALETQY

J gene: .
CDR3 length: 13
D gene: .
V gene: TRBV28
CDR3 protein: ASSPPSTGKGTQY

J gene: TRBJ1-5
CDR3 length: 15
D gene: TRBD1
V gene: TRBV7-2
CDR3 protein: ASTPGQRFNSNQPQH

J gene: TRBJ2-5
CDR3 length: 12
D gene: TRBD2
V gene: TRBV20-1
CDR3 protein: SARTSGGIETQY

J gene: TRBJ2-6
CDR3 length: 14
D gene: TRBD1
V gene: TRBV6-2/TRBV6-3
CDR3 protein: ASRGTGSSGANVRT

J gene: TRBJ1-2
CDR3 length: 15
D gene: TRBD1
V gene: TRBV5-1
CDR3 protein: ASSLDRSGTGNYGYT

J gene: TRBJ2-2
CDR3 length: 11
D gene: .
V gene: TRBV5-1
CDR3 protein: ASSELGTGELF

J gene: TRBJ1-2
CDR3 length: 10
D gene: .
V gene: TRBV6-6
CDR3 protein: ASSSKKDGYT

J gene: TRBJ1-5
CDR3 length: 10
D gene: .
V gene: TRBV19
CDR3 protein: ASSISGQPQH

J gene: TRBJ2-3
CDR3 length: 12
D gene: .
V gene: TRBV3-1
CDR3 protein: ASSQDSFTDTQY

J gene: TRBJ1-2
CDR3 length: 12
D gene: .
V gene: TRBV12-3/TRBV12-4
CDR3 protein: ASSFFRGDYGYT

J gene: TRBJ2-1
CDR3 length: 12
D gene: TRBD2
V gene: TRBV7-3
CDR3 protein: ASSSSGYYNEQF

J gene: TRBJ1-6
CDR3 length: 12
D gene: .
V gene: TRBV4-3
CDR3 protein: ASSQSTGNSPLH

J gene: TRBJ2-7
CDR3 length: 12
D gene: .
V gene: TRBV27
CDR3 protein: ASSLSRRYDVQY

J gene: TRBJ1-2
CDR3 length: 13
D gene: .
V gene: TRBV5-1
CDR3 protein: ASSLDSAGADGYT

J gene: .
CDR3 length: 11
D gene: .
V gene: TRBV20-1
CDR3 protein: SARASSYNEQY

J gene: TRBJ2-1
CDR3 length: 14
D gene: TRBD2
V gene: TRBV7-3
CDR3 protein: ASSLSGLAGYNEQF

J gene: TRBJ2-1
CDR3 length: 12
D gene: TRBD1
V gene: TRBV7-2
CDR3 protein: ASSGQGAKNEQF

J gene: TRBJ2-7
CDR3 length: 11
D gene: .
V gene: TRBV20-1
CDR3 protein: SASRPGTYEQY

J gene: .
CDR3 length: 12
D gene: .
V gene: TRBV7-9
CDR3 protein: ASSQTGQLYEQY

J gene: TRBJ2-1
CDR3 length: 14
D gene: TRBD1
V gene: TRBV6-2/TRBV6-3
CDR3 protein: ASSYSDRGPHNEQF

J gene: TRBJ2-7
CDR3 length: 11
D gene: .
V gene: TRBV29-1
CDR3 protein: SVDRDTEDEQY

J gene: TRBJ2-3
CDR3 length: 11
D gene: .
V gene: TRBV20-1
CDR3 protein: SADQGNTDTQY

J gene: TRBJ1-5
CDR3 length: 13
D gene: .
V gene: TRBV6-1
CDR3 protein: ASSGERATNQPQH